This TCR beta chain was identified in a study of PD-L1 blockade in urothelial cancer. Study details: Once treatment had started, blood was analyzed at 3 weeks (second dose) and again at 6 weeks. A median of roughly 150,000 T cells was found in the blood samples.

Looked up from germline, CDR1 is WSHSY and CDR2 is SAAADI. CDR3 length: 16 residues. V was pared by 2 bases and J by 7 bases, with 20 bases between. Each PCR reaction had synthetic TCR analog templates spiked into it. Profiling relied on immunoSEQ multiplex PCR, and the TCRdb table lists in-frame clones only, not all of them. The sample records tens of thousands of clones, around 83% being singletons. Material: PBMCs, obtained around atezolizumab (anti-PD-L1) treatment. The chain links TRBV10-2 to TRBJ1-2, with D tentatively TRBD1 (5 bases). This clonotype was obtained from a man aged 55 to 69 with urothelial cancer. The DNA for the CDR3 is TGCGCCAGCAGTGAGGGGGAGCGGGGGAGAAGGGGTGGCTACACCTTC. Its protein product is CASSEGERGRRGGYTF.